This T cell receptor (beta chain) was profiled in a study of blood T cell repertoires in COVID-19. The overall study: Researchers got acute and convalescent COVID-19 samples from the United States, Italy and Spain.

J lost 3 bases, V lost 0 bases, and 5 bases had no gene match. Germline lookup yields CDR1 MNHEY and CDR2 SVGAGI. The CDR3 sequence is 15 residues long. Per the original methods: Scientists estimated how many nucleated cells there were by amplifying reference gene primers. Using immunoSEQ multiplex PCR, the repertoire was profiled, and TCRdb retains in-frame clones only, with some absent. D and trimming come from the DNA, and the V and J calls and clone size come from that table. Of roughly 290,000 clones listed, nearly 90% are singletons. Enrolled through a virtual design, the participants were between 18 and 89 years of age and came from about two dozen US areas. Clinical history reported by participants formed the basis on which cohorts were assigned.

The sequence was collected from a woman aged 18 to 35 with acute COVID-19. The chain combines TRBV6-5 with TRBJ2-7; TRBD2 agrees at 7 bases. Sequencing input: PBMCs or T cells enriched from blood (not recorded which). The DNA of the CDR3 is TGTGCCAGCAGTTACTCACTAGCGAAGGACTACGAGCAGTACTTC. It encodes CASSYSLAKDYEQYF.